The T cell receptor beta chain described here comes from a study of shared clonotypes between healthy human individuals. Between the trimmed V and J ends, which lost 2 bases and 5 bases, there was a span of 10 bases. From germline, CDR1 is WNHNN and CDR2 SYGVQD (reference sequence). The CDR3 extends over 13 amino acids. The data were produced by immunoSEQ multiplex PCR, yet TCRdb's version contains in-frame clones alone and is incomplete. The data contain 640,000 or so clones, 60% to 80% of them seen just once; the ten biggest clones take up 1.8%. The chain uses TRBV10-1 and TRBJ2-7; D unclear. This TCR was recovered from a woman aged 25 to 45 in good health. Specimen: memory CD4+ T cells sorted from blood. Subset described: CD45RA-negative fraction. CDR3 sequence reads: CASSERTADEQYF. The DNA for the CDR3 is TGCGCCAGCAGTGAGAGGACGGCGGACGAGCAGTACTTC.